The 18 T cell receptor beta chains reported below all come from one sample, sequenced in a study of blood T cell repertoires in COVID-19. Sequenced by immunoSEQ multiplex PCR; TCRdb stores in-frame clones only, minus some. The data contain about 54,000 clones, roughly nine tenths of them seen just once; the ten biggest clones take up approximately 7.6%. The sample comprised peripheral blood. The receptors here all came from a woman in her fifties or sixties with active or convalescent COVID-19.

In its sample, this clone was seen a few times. The DNA for the CDR3 is TGTGCCTGGAGTGTACCGGGGGGCAGGACTGAAGCTTTCTTT. Translating it yields CAWSVPGGRTEAFF. The rearrangement uses TRBV30 and TRBJ1-1; D possibly corresponds to TRBD1 (6 bases). Germline V gene sequence: CDR1 GTSNPN, CDR2 SVGIG (reference sequence). The CDR3 covers 14 residues. V was cut by 0 bases and J by 5 bases, with 13 bases left in between.

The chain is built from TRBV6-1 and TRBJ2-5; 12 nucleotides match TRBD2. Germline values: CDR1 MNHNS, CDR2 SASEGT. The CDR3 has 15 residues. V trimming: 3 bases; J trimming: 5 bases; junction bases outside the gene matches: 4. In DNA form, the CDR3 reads TGTGCCAGCAGTGAGGGGACTAGCGGGCTGGAGACCCAGTACTTC. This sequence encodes CASSEGTSGLETQYF.

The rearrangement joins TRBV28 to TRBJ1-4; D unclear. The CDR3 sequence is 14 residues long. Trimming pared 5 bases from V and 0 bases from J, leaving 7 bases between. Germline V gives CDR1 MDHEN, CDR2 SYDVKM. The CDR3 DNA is TGTGCCAGCAGTGCAGAAGCAACTAATGAAAAACTGTTTTTT. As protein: CASSAEATNEKLFF. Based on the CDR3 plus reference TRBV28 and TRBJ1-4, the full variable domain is DVKVTQSSRYLVKRTGEKVFLECVQDMDHENMFWYRQDPGLGLRLIYFSYDVKMKEKGDIPEGYSVSREKKERFSLILESASTNQTSMYLCASSAEATNEKLFFGSGTQLSVL.

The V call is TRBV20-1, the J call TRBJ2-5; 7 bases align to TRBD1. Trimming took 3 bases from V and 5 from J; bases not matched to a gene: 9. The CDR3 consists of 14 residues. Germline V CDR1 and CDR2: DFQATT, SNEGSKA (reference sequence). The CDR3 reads CSASPTGSRETQYF. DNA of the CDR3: TGCAGTGCTAGTCCGACAGGGTCGCGGGAGACCCAGTACTTC.

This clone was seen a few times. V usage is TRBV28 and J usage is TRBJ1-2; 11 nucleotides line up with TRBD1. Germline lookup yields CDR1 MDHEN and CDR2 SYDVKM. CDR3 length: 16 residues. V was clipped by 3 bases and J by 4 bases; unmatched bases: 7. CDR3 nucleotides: TGTGCCAGCAGTTTCCCCTCCGGGACAGGGGGCTATGGCTACACCTTC. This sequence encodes CASSFPSGTGGYGYTF.

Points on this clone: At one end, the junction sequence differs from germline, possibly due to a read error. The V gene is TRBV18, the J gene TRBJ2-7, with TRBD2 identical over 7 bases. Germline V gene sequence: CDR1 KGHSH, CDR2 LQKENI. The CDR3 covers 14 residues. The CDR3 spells CASSPRGGSYEQYF. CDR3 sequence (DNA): TGTGCCAGCTCGCCACGCGGGGGCTCCTACGAGCAGTACTTC. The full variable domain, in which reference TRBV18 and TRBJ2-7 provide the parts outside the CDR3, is NAGVMQNPRHLVRRRGQEARLRCSPMKGHSHVYWYRQLPEEGLKFMVYLQKENIIDESGMPKERFSAEFPKEGPSILRIQQVVRGDSAAYFCASSPRGGSYEQYFGPGTRLTVT.

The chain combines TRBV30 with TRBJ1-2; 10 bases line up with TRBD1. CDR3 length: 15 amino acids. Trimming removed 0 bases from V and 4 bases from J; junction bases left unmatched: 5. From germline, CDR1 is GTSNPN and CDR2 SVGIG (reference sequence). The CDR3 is CAWSVGTGVLYGYTF. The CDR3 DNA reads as TGTGCCTGGAGTGTTGGGACAGGGGTCCTCTATGGCTACACCTTC.

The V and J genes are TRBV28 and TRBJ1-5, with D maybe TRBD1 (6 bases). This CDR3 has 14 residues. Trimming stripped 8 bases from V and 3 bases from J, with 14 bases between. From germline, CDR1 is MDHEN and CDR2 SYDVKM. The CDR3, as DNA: TGTGCCAGCGTCGTAGGGGGAACCAATCAGCCCCAGCATTTT. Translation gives CASVVGGTNQPQHF.

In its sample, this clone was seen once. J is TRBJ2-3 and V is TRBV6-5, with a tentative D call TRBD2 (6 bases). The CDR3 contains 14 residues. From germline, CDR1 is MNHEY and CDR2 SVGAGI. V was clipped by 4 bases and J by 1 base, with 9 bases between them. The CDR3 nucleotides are TGTGCCAGCAGTTGGCGGGGTGGCACAGATACGCAGTATTTT. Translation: CASSWRGGTDTQYF.

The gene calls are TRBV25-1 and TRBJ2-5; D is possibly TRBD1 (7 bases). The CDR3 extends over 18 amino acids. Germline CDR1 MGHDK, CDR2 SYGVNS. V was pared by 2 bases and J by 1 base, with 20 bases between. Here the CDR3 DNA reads TGTGCCAGCAGTGAAAGAGGCGGGACAGATAGATTCCAAGAGACCCAGTACTTC. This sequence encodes CASSERGGTDRFQETQYF.

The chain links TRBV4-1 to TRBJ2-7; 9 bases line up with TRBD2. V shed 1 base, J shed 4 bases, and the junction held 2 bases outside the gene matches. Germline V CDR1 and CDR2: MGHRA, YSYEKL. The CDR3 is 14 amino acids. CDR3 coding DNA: TGCGCCAGCAGCCAAGGGCTAGCGGGGTACGAGCAGTACTTC. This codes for CASSQGLAGYEQYF.

The CDR3 here is CATSDPTGDTQYF. CDR3 in DNA: TGTGCCACCAGTGACCCTACTGGAGATACGCAGTATTTT. The chain carries TRBV24-1 and TRBJ2-3; D ambiguous. This CDR3 has 13 residues. Germline assignment: CDR1 KGHDR and CDR2 SFDVKD. V dropped 4 bases and J dropped 5 bases, with 9 bases sitting between them.

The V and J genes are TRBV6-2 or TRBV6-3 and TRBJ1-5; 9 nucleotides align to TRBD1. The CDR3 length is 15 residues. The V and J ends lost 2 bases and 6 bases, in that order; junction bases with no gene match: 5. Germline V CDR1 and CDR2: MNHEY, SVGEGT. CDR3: CASSYPGQGTQPQHF. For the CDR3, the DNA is TGTGCCAGCAGTTACCCGGGACAGGGAACTCAGCCCCAGCATTTT.

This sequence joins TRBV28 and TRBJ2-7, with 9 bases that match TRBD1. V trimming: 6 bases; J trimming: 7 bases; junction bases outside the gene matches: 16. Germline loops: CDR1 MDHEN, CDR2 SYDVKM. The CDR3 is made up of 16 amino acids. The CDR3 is CASSLSTGTGLGEQYF. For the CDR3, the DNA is TGTGCCAGCAGCCTTAGTACCGGGACAGGGCTAGGGGAGCAGTACTTC.

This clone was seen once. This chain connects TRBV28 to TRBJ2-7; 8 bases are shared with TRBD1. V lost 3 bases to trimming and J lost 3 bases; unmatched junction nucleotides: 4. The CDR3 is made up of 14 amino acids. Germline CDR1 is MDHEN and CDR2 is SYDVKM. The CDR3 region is CASSFRTGFYEQYF. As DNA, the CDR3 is TGTGCCAGCAGTTTCCGGACAGGGTTCTACGAGCAGTACTTC.

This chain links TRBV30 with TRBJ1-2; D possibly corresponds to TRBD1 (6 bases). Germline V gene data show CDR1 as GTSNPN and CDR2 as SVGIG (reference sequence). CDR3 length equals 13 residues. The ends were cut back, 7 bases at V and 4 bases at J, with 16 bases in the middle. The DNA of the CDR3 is TGTGCCTCCCATGGGCAGGGGCGCTATGGCTACACCTTC. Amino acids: CASHGQGRYGYTF.

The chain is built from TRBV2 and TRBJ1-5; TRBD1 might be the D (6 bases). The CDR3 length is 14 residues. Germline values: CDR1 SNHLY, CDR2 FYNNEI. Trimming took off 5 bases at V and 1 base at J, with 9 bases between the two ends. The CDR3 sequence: CASSPDRSNQPQHF. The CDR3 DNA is TGTGCCAGCAGTCCTGACAGGAGCAATCAGCCCCAGCATTTT. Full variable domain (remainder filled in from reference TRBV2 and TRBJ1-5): EPEVTQTPSHQVTQMGQEVILRCVPISNHLYFYWYRQILGQKVEFLVSFYNNEISEKSEIFDDQFSVERPDGSNFTLKIRSTKLEDSAMYFCASSPDRSNQPQHFGDGTRLSIL.

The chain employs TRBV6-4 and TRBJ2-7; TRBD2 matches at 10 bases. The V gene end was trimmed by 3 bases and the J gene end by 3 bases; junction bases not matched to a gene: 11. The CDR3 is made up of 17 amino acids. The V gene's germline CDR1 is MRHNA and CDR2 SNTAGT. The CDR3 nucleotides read TGTGCCAGCAGTGAAGGTGAGCTAGCGGGAGATCTCTACGAGCAGTACTTC. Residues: CASSEGELAGDLYEQYF.